The 3 T cell receptor beta chains below were found in one sample sequenced in a study of T cell responses to AZD1222 COVID-19 vaccine listed by TCRdb under 2021. The time point label for this specimen denotes: about 28 days (+/-7) after the second vaccine dose. The library was generated by the immunoSEQ multiplex PCR assay. TCRdb provides this immuneACCESS table in a form limited to in-frame rearrangements. Some clones are lacking; in checked studies, under half of them reflect an unresolved V gene, and why the rest are absent is not known. This sample lists about 80,000 clones; around 93% were detected once. In total, the top ten clones hold 8% of the sample. The sample consisted of peripheral blood, taken 28 days after the second AZD1222 dose. The source is an adult who received the AZD1222 COVID-19 vaccine.

This chain joins TRBV14 and TRBJ1-1; unclear D gene. CDR1 is SGHDN, CDR2 FVKESK, per germline. The CDR3 loop spans 16 amino acids. V was cut by 0 bases and J by 4 bases, with 15 bases left in between. The CDR3 bases are TGTGCCAGCAGCCAAGATAACGTCCGGCGGGGCACTGAAGCTTTCTTT. Translation: CASSQDNVRRGTEAFF.

This clone came up once. The genes are TRBV19 and TRBJ2-5, with D maybe TRBD1 (6 bases). The CDR3 totals 13 residues. Trimming shortened V by 6 bases and J by 4 bases, and 12 bases separated the two germline ends. Germline loops: CDR1 LNHDA, CDR2 SQIVND (reference sequence). This CDR3 reads CASSKQGRETQYF. CDR3 bases: TGTGCCAGTAGCAAACAGGGACGAGAGACCCAGTACTTC.

The V call is TRBV6-5, the J call TRBJ1-5, with D unclear. The germline V and J ends were trimmed by 5 bases and 6 bases, with 8 bases remaining between them. Germline V gene lookup returns CDR1 MNHEY and CDR2 SVGAGI. The length of the CDR3 is 12 residues. CDR3 residues: CASSHDSQPQHF. The CDR3 DNA is TGTGCCAGCAGTCATGATAGTCAGCCCCAGCATTTT.